The present T cell receptor beta chain was sequenced within a study of T cells expressing NK-cell markers. With the 5' RACE reads reprocessed, TCRdb shows one record per CDR3 protein and no DNA. This table lists 130,000 to 150,000 distinct CDR3 sequences. This receptor was taken from a man younger than 30 in good health. Material for sequencing was blood T cells: a sorted CD56 or NKG2C T cell subset, CD4+ or CD8+ T cells, or bulk PBMC T cells (not recorded which).

This CDR3 is CASSQTAHRGALGEQFF. The rearrangement uses TRBV7-7 and TRBJ2-1; the D call of TRBD2 rests on TCRdb alone, since no DNA is present to check it. The CDR3 is 17 residues long. Per germline, CDR1 SSHAT and CDR2 FNYEAQ (reference sequence).